This T cell receptor beta chain originates from a study of control samples from healthy donors and cancer patients. Remarks on this clone: Additional DNA sequences in this sample encode the identical CDR3.

The assay was immunoSEQ multiplex PCR, and TCRdb's table has in-frame clones only and misses some. The sample carries about 170,000 clones, roughly 91% recorded once. The sequenced material came from blood. This clonotype originated in a woman aged 25 to 45 in good health.

CDR3 sequence reads: CSVGEVAGQEYF. In DNA form, the CDR3 reads TGCAGCGTTGGGGAAGTGGCGGGACAAGAGTACTTC. The chain recombines TRBV29-1 with TRBJ2-4; D could derive from TRBD1 or TRBD2 (6 bases each). V dropped 4 bases and J dropped 14 bases, with 18 bases sitting between them. CDR1 is SQVTM and CDR2 is ANQGSEA in the germline V gene. The CDR3 is 12 residues long.